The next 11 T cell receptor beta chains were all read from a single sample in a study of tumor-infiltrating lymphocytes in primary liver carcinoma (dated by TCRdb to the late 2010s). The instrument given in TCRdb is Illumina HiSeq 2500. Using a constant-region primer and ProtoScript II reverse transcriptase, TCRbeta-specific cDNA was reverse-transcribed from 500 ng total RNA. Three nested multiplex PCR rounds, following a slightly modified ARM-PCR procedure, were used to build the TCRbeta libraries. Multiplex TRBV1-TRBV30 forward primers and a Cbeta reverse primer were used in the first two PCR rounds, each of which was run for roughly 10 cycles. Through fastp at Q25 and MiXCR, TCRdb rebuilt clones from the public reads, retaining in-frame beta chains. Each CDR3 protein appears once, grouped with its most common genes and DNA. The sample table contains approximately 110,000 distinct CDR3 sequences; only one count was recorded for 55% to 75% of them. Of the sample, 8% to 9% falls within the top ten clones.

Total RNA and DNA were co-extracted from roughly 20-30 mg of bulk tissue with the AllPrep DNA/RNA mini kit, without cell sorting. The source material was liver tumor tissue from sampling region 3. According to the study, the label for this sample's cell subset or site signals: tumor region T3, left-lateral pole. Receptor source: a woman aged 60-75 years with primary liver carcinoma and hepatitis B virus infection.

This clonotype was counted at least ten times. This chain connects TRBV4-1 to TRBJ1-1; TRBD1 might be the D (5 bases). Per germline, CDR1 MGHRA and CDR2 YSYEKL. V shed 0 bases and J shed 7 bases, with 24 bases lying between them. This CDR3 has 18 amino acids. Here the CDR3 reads CASSQDQVSGGFKIEAFF. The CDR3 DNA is TGCGCCAGCAGCCAAGATCAAGTTTCGGGGGGGTTTAAGATTGAAGCTTTCTTT.

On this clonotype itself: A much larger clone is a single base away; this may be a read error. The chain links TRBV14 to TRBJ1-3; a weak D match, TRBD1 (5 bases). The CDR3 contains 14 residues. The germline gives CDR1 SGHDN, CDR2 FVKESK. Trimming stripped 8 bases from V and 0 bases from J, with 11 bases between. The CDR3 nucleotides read TGTGCCAGCGGTCCAGGGTACTCTGGAAACACCATATATTTT. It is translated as CASGPGYSGNTIYF.

CDR3: CSARDAGGLAYNEQFF. CDR3 DNA sequence: TGCAGTGCTAGAGATGCAGGCGGACTAGCTTACAATGAGCAGTTCTTC. The genes are TRBV20-1 and TRBJ2-1; 8 bases match TRBD2. CDR1 is DFQATT and CDR2 is SNEGSKA in the germline V gene (reference sequence). The junction had 8 bases not matched to a gene; V was cut back by 0 bases and J by 4 bases. The CDR3 is made up of 16 amino acids.

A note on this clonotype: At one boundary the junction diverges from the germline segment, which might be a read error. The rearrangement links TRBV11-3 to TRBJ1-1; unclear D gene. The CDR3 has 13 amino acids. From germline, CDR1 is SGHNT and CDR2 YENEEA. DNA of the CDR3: TGTGTCAGCAGCTCTATCGAGCAGACTGAAGCTTTCTTT. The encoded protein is CVSSSIEQTEAFF. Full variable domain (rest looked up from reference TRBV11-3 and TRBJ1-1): EAGVVQSPRYKIIEKKQPVAFWCNPISGHNTLYWYLQNLGQGPELLIRYENEEAVDDSQLPKDRFSAERLKGVDSTLKIQPAELGDSAVYLCVSSSIEQTEAFFGQGTRLTVV.

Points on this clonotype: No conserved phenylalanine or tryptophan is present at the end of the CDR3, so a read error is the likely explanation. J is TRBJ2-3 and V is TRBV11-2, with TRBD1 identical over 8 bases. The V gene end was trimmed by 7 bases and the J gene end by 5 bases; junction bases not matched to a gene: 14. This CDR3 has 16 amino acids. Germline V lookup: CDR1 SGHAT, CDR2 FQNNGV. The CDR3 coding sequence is TGTGCCAGCAACTCAACCCGGTTACAGGGGGTAGATACGCAGTATTCT. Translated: CASNSTRLQGVDTQYS.

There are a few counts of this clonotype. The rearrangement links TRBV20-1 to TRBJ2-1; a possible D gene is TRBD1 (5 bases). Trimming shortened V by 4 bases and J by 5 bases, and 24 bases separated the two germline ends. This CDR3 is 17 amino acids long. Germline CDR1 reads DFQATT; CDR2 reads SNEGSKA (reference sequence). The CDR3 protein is CSAIGATDGHTHNEQFF. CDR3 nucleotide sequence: TGCAGTGCTATTGGGGCCACCGACGGACACACACACAATGAGCAGTTCTTC.

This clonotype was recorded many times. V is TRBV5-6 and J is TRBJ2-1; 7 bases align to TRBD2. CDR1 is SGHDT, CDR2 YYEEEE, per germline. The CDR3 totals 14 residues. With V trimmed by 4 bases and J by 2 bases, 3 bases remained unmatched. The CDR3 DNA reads TGTGCCAGCAGCCGGGACTACCCCTACAATGAGCAGTTCTTC. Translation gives CASSRDYPYNEQFF.

Written as DNA, the CDR3 is TGTGCCAGCAGTTCCAGGGGCTCCTTCAGTGAGCAGTTCTTC. Translation gives CASSSRGSFSEQFF. This chain connects TRBV6-5 to TRBJ2-1, with D perhaps TRBD1 (6 bases). The CDR3 is made up of 14 amino acids. V lost 4 bases and J lost 9, with 16 bases in between. CDR1 and CDR2 (germline): MNHEY, SVGAGI.

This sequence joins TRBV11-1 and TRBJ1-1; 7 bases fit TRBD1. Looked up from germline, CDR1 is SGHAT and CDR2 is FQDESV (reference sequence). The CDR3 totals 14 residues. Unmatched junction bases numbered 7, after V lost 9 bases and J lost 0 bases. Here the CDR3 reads CARSLDRLNTEAFF. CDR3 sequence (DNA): TGTGCCAGAAGCCTGGACAGGCTGAACACTGAAGCTTTCTTT.

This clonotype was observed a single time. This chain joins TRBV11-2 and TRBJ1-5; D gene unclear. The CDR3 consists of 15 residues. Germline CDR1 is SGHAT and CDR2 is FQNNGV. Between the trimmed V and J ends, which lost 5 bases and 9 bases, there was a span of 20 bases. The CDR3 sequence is CASSPNNSPGLPQHF. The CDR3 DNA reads TGTGCCAGCAGCCCAAATAACAGTCCTGGTCTGCCCCAGCATTTT.

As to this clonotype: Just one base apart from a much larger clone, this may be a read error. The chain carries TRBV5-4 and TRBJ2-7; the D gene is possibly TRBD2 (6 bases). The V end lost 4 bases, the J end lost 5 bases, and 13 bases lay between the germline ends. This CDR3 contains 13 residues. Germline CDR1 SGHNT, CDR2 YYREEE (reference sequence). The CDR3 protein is CASSPTGVDEQYF. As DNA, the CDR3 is TGTGCCAGCAGCCCGACGGGAGTCGACGAGCAGTACTTC.